The T cell receptor beta chain described here comes from a study of radiotherapy plus CTLA-4 blockade in lung cancer. Study observations and caveats: The authors reported that early blood T cell clone dynamics, with interferon-beta, best predicted response. TCR clones originating in tumors grew in number in blood after radiotherapy plus ipilimumab.

This table comes from immunoSEQ multiplex PCR, and its TCRdb copy is limited to in-frame clones, with some not included. The sample consists of approximately 100,000 clones, approximately 85% of them appearing once. The germline gives CDR1 MNHEY, CDR2 SVGAGI. V lost 0 bases and J 4 bases, leaving 9 bases between the germline ends. This CDR3 region has 14 residues. The sample holds one count of this clone. Its specificity is unknown. It was focal radiation plus CTLA-4 blockade with ipilimumab that patients with chemo-refractory metastatic non-small-cell lung cancer received. This sequence joins TRBV6-5 and TRBJ1-1; tentatively, D is TRBD1 (5 bases). The input for sequencing was peripheral blood, taken from a patient treated with radiotherapy plus ipilimumab. The source is a human donor with non-small cell lung cancer who had a partial response to radiotherapy plus ipilimumab. The CDR3 here is CASSYSRGRTEAFF. CDR3 DNA: TGTGCCAGCAGTTACTCGCGGGGACGCACTGAAGCTTTCTTT.